This T cell receptor (beta chain) was identified during a study of monozygotic twins with cystic fibrosis. Germline CDR1 KGHSH, CDR2 LQKENI. V was clipped by 2 bases and J by 4 bases, with 5 bases between them. CDR3 length: 12 residues. Profiled with immunoSEQ multiplex PCR; TCRdb holds only in-frame clones, not every one. This table holds about 14,000 clones, over 80% found once. The sample consisted of blood. This clonotype originated in a girl under 10 years old with cystic fibrosis. This chain uses TRBV18 with TRBJ1-2; a weak D match, TRBD1 (5 bases). The CDR3 sequence: CASSPGTYGYTF. The CDR3 nucleotides are TGTGCCAGCTCACCAGGGACCTATGGCTACACCTTC. The whole variable domain, filled in from reference TRBV18 and TRBJ1-2, reads NAGVMQNPRHLVRRRGQEARLRCSPMKGHSHVYWYRQLPEEGLKFMVYLQKENIIDESGMPKERFSAEFPKEGPSILRIQQVVRGDSAAYFCASSPGTYGYTFGSGTRLTVV.